This is a list of T cell receptor beta chains from one sample in a study of T cell responses to AZD1222 COVID-19 vaccine. Some clones are missing from TCRdb's copy, which holds only in-frame ones; the method was immunoSEQ multiplex PCR. The sample holds roughly 120,000 clones, about four fifths seen once. Sequences were derived from peripheral blood, sampled on day 0 of AZD1222 vaccination. These TCRs come from an adult in good health. Each CDR3 is given with its conserved first and last residue. D genes are given only for firm matches. Clone size, where shown, is once, few, many, or a class for clones that have expanded.

j_call: TRBJ1-1; d_call: -; v_call: TRBV29-1; clone_size: -; cdr3_aa: CSARRTANTEAFF; cdr3_nt: TGCAGCGCCCGAAGGACCGCGAACACTGAAGCTTTCTTT
j_call: TRBJ2-7; d_call: TRBD1; v_call: TRBV5-5; clone_size: -; cdr3_aa: CASSQDRGYEQYF; cdr3_nt: TGTGCCAGCAGCCAGGACAGGGGATACGAGCAGTACTTC
j_call: TRBJ1-1; d_call: TRBD1; v_call: TRBV2; clone_size: -; cdr3_aa: CASSGTGGTEAFF; cdr3_nt: TGTGCCAGCAGTGGGACAGGGGGCACTGAAGCTTTCTTT
j_call: TRBJ1-4; d_call: -; v_call: TRBV13; clone_size: -; cdr3_aa: CASSQENEKLFF; cdr3_nt: TGTGCCAGCAGCCAAGAAAATGAAAAACTGTTTTTT
j_call: TRBJ2-3; d_call: TRBD2; v_call: TRBV4-2; clone_size: once; cdr3_aa: CASSPTSGLVTDTQYF; cdr3_nt: TGTGCCAGCAGCCCAACCTCGGGACTAGTTACAGATACGCAGTATTTT
j_call: TRBJ2-5; d_call: -; v_call: TRBV29-1; clone_size: -; cdr3_aa: CSVEDGPSTQYF; cdr3_nt: TGCAGCGTTGAAGATGGCCCCTCAACCCAGTACTTC
j_call: TRBJ2-5; d_call: -; v_call: TRBV5-8; clone_size: -; cdr3_aa: CASRKQPQETQYF; cdr3_nt: TGTGCCAGCAGGAAACAGCCACAGGAGACCCAGTACTTC
j_call: TRBJ1-4; d_call: -; v_call: TRBV28; clone_size: -; cdr3_aa: CASREEKLFF; cdr3_nt: TGTGCCAGCAGAGAAGAAAAACTGTTTTTT
j_call: TRBJ1-5; d_call: -; v_call: TRBV11-2; clone_size: -; cdr3_aa: CASSLEGYSNQPQHF; cdr3_nt: TGTGCCAGCAGCTTAGAAGGGTATAGCAATCAGCCCCAGCATTTT
j_call: TRBJ1-5; d_call: TRBD1; v_call: TRBV10-3; clone_size: once; cdr3_aa: CAISASQGAGNQPQHF; cdr3_nt: TGTGCCATCAGTGCCTCACAGGGGGCAGGCAATCAGCCCCAGCATTTT
j_call: TRBJ1-1; d_call: TRBD1; v_call: TRBV28; clone_size: -; cdr3_aa: CASRYYRGLRTEAFF; cdr3_nt: TGTGCCAGCAGATATTACAGGGGGCTTCGGACTGAAGCTTTCTTT
j_call: TRBJ1-2; d_call: TRBD1; v_call: TRBV7-2; clone_size: -; cdr3_aa: CASSLVSDRALYGYTF; cdr3_nt: TGTGCCAGCAGCTTAGTGTCGGACAGGGCTCTCTATGGCTACACCTTC
j_call: TRBJ2-7; d_call: TRBD1; v_call: TRBV19; clone_size: -; cdr3_aa: CASRRDRGSYEQYF; cdr3_nt: TGTGCCAGTAGAAGGGACAGGGGATCCTACGAGCAGTACTTC
j_call: TRBJ1-5; d_call: -; v_call: TRBV14; clone_size: few; cdr3_aa: CASSHYDQPQHF; cdr3_nt: TGTGCCAGCAGCCACTACGATCAGCCCCAGCATTTT
j_call: TRBJ2-6; d_call: -; v_call: TRBV7-2; clone_size: -; cdr3_aa: CASSVQGTGANVLTF; cdr3_nt: TGTGCCAGCAGCGTACAGGGTACTGGGGCCAACGTCCTGACTTTC
j_call: TRBJ2-3; d_call: -; v_call: TRBV29-1; clone_size: -; cdr3_aa: CSVALRARTDTQYF; cdr3_nt: TGCAGCGTCGCCCTCCGGGCGCGCACAGATACGCAGTATTTT
j_call: TRBJ2-7; d_call: -; v_call: TRBV12-3/TRBV12-4; clone_size: few; cdr3_aa: CASSAQVGGEQYF; cdr3_nt: TGTGCCAGCAGTGCCCAAGTGGGTGGGGAGCAGTACTTC
j_call: TRBJ1-5; d_call: -; v_call: TRBV12-3/TRBV12-4; clone_size: medium-sized; cdr3_aa: CASSLANQPQHF; cdr3_nt: TGTGCCAGCAGTTTAGCGAATCAGCCCCAGCATTTT
j_call: TRBJ1-3; d_call: TRBD1; v_call: TRBV11-2; clone_size: few; cdr3_aa: CASTSTREDRESSGNTIYF; cdr3_nt: TGTGCCAGCACCAGTACCAGGGAGGACAGGGAATCCTCTGGAAACACCATATATTTT
j_call: TRBJ1-2; d_call: -; v_call: TRBV5-4; clone_size: once; cdr3_aa: CASSPPRADDDYTF; cdr3_nt: TGTGCCAGCAGCCCCCCCCGGGCCGATGACGACTACACCTTC
j_call: TRBJ1-5; d_call: -; v_call: TRBV30; clone_size: -; cdr3_aa: CAWDAGEKQPQHF; cdr3_nt: TGTGCCTGGGATGCAGGGGAAAAACAGCCCCAGCATTTT
j_call: TRBJ2-7; d_call: -; v_call: TRBV9; clone_size: few; cdr3_aa: CASSGGLAYEQYF; cdr3_nt: TGTGCCAGCAGCGGGGGGCTTGCCTACGAGCAGTACTTC
j_call: TRBJ2-3; d_call: TRBD2; v_call: TRBV27; clone_size: -; cdr3_aa: CASSPHLGEGDTQYF; cdr3_nt: TGTGCCAGCAGTCCCCACCTAGGGGAGGGAGATACGCAGTATTTT
j_call: TRBJ2-5; d_call: TRBD1; v_call: TRBV30; clone_size: -; cdr3_aa: CAWERTGGTETQYF; cdr3_nt: TGTGCCTGGGAACGGACAGGGGGCACGGAGACCCAGTACTTC
j_call: TRBJ2-3; d_call: TRBD1; v_call: TRBV10-3; clone_size: -; cdr3_aa: CANSQGSTDTQYF; cdr3_nt: TGTGCCAATTCACAGGGGAGCACAGATACGCAGTATTTT
j_call: TRBJ2-7; d_call: -; v_call: TRBV30; clone_size: -; cdr3_aa: CAWSRSYEQYF; cdr3_nt: TGTGCCTGGAGTCGGAGCTACGAGCAGTACTTC
j_call: TRBJ2-5; d_call: -; v_call: TRBV27; clone_size: -; cdr3_aa: CASSLLGGGQETQYF; cdr3_nt: TGTGCCAGCAGTTTACTGGGGGGCGGGCAAGAGACCCAGTACTTC
j_call: TRBJ1-5; d_call: -; v_call: TRBV7-2; clone_size: -; cdr3_aa: CASSLAGGFYSNQPQHF; cdr3_nt: TGTGCCAGCAGCTTAGCGGGGGGGTTCTATAGCAATCAGCCCCAGCATTTT
j_call: TRBJ1-2; d_call: -; v_call: TRBV29-1; clone_size: -; cdr3_aa: CSVEGREVRGYTF; cdr3_nt: TGCAGCGTTGAGGGCAGGGAAGTTCGTGGCTACACCTTC
j_call: TRBJ2-7; d_call: TRBD1; v_call: TRBV28; clone_size: -; cdr3_aa: CASSPPDRVIVYEQYF; cdr3_nt: TGTGCCAGCAGTCCCCCGGACAGGGTAATTGTCTACGAGCAGTACTTC